One and the same sample provided the 20 T cell receptor beta chains below, sequenced in a study of molecular identifiers for immune sequencing clone quantification. MiXCR was run by TCRdb on the PCR reads, yielding one entry per CDR3 protein. The sample has 65,000 or so distinct CDR3 sequences; under 20% are singletons. Sequenced: naive CD8+ T cells from blood, with Jurkat cell RNA spiked in. Noted subset: FACS-sorted CD8+CD4-CCR7+CD45RA+ naive T cells. These receptors came from a human donor in good health. Some libraries in this study had Jurkat cell RNA spiked in.

The table lists this clonotype with many counts. The rearrangement joins TRBV27 to TRBJ2-7, with 11 bases fitting TRBD2. This CDR3 has 14 residues. Per the germline V gene, CDR1 is MNHEY and CDR2 is SMNVEV (reference sequence). J was trimmed by 7 bases and V by 4 bases; bases with no gene match: 6. The CDR3 sequence: CASSSTSGSGEQYF. The CDR3 nucleotides read TGTGCCAGCAGTTCCACTAGCGGGAGCGGGGAGCAGTACTTC.

In this sample, this clonotype turned up many times. J is TRBJ2-5 and V is TRBV7-8; maybe TRBD2 (6 bases). Between the trimmed V and J ends, which lost 7 bases and 3 bases, there was a span of 24 bases. CDR3 length equals 17 residues. CDR1 and CDR2 (germline): SGHVS, FQNEAQ. CDR3 nucleotides: TGTGCCAGCACCGAAAGTGCTGATAGCGGAAAAAAAGAGACCCAGTACTTC. It codes for CASTESADSGKKETQYF.

Points on this clonotype: A read error may explain this, as a much larger clone is one base away. The chain uses TRBV19 and TRBJ2-1, with 13 bases matching TRBD2. The CDR3 has 13 residues. Germline CDR1 LNHDA, CDR2 SQIVND (reference sequence). V gave up 4 bases and J gave up 16 bases; unmatched junction bases: 7. This CDR3 reads CASSTGLAGAHFF. CDR3 nucleotide sequence: TGTGCCAGTAGTACAGGACTAGCGGGAGCTCACTTCTTC.

The table lists this clonotype with many counts. The V and J genes are TRBV13 and TRBJ2-1; a possible D gene is TRBD2 (6 bases). CDR1 is PRHDT, CDR2 FYEKMQ, per germline (reference sequence). This CDR3 comprises 13 residues. The V gene lost 1 base and the J gene lost 10 bases, with 11 bases spanning the gap. CDR3 sequence reads: CASSLVLAGEQFF. CDR3 coding DNA: TGTGCCAGCAGCTTAGTACTAGCCGGGGAGCAGTTCTTC.

This clonotype showed up many times. This chain uses TRBV7-6 with TRBJ2-2; the D is unclear. Germline CDR1 SGHVS, CDR2 FNYEAQ. Trimming shortened V by 7 bases and J by 4 bases, and 10 bases separated the two germline ends. The CDR3 runs to 13 residues. The CDR3 bases are TGTGCCAGCACCTCTACAATCACCGGGGAGCTGTTTTTT. Its protein is CASTSTITGELFF.

On this clonotype: A read error may be the cause here, since a much bigger clone is one base away. The V gene is TRBV28, the J gene TRBJ2-3; the D is unclear. The CDR3 contains 13 residues. Germline CDR1 and CDR2: MDHEN and SYDVKM. The DNA of the CDR3 is TGTGCCAGCAGCCCTTTTAGTTCAGATACGCGGTATTTT. Its translation: CASSPFSSDTRYF.

Note on this clonotype: A much larger clone lies a single base off, so this may be a read error. The rearrangement links TRBV28 to TRBJ2-1, with D unclear. This CDR3 is built from 15 residues. Per germline, CDR1 MDHEN and CDR2 SYDVKM. The DNA of the CDR3 is TGTGCCAGCAGTTTATCGGCTCCGGGTTGGAATGAGCGGTTCTTC. As protein: CASSLSAPGWNERFF.

This clonotype was seen many times. The genes are TRBV6-4 and TRBJ1-5, with a weak D call TRBD1 (6 bases). The length of the CDR3 is 13 residues. The ends were cut back, 5 bases at V and 6 bases at J, with 11 bases in the middle. Germline-derived CDR1 and CDR2 are MRHNA and SNTAGT. The CDR3 nucleotides are TGTGCCAGCAGTCCTCAGGGGATTCAGCCCCAGCATTTT. This gives the protein CASSPQGIQPQHF.

The genes are TRBV4-1 and TRBJ2-7; D could derive from TRBD1 or TRBD2 (5 bases each). Germline CDR1 is MGHRA and CDR2 is YSYEKL. The CDR3 is 15 residues long. V lost 0 bases, J lost 0 bases, and 9 bases lay in between. CDR3 sequence (DNA): TGCGCCAGCAGCCAAGAATCCGGGGCCTCCTACGAGCAGTACTTC. This codes for CASSQESGASYEQYF.

This clonotype was recorded many times. This rearrangement joins TRBV7-9 to TRBJ2-7; 7 bases agree with TRBD1. Germline V CDR1 and CDR2: SEHNR, FQNEAQ (reference sequence). There are 14 residues in the CDR3. Unmatched junction bases numbered 7, after V lost 5 bases and J lost 3 bases. Here the CDR3 reads CASSPRDRIYEQYF. The DNA of the CDR3 is TGTGCCAGCAGCCCCCGGGACAGAATCTACGAGCAGTACTTC. Combining the CDR3 with reference TRBV7-9 and TRBJ2-7 gives the whole variable domain DTGVSQNPRHKITKRGQNVTFRCDPISEHNRLYWYRQTLGQGPEFLTYFQNEAQLEKSRLLSDRFSAERPKGSFSTLEIQRTEQGDSAMYLCASSPRDRIYEQYFGPGTRLTVT.

This clonotype was seen many times. The chain recombines TRBV7-6 with TRBJ2-1, with D possibly being TRBD1 or TRBD2 (5 bases each). The CDR3 contains 16 residues. Germline CDR1 reads SGHVS; CDR2 reads FNYEAQ. Trimming removed 5 bases at V and 2 bases at J, with 16 bases between. CDR3: CASSHPPQGPYNEQFF. The CDR3 nucleotides are TGTGCCAGCAGCCACCCACCGCAGGGACCCTACAATGAGCAGTTCTTC.

In this sample, this clonotype turned up many times. This rearrangement joins TRBV4-1 to TRBJ2-5, with D unclear. CDR1 is MGHRA, CDR2 YSYEKL, per germline. The germline V and J ends were trimmed by 2 bases and 4 bases, with 11 bases remaining between them. CDR3 length equals 14 residues. CDR3 amino acids: CASSQPPGRETQYF. CDR3 nucleotides: TGCGCCAGCAGCCAACCCCCTGGTCGAGAGACCCAGTACTTC.

Many counts were recorded for this clonotype. The rearrangement links TRBV27 to TRBJ1-1; no definite D call. Germline V gene lookup returns CDR1 MNHEY and CDR2 SMNVEV (reference sequence). V gave up 1 base and J gave up 0 bases, with 9 bases separating them. This CDR3 is built from 15 residues. The DNA for the CDR3 is TGTGCCAGCAGTTTATATGCAGAGATGAACACTGAAGCTTTCTTT. Protein sequence: CASSLYAEMNTEAFF.

This clonotype was detected many times. This sequence joins TRBV5-5 and TRBJ2-5, with a possible D match to TRBD2 (5 bases). CDR1 and CDR2 from the germline V gene are SGHKS and YYEKEE (reference sequence). This CDR3 region has 15 residues. Trimming took 10 bases from V and 0 from J, leaving 19 bases between them. The CDR3 coding sequence is TGTGCCTCCTTCGAGGGTAGTATCCACCAAGAGACCCAGTACTTC. Residues: CASFEGSIHQETQYF.

Comments on this clonotype: A read error may explain this, as a much larger clone is one base away. The chain links TRBV20-1 to TRBJ2-5; 9 positions match TRBD1. The CDR3 has 13 residues. Germline V gene sequence: CDR1 DFQATT, CDR2 SNEGSKA (reference sequence). The CDR3 here is CSARGDREEAQYF. CDR3 nucleotide sequence: TGCAGTGCTAGAGGGGACAGGGAAGAGGCCCAGTACTTC.

This clonotype was seen many times. The chain carries TRBV6-6 and TRBJ2-1; the match to TRBD2 covers 9 bases. V was clipped by 4 bases and J by 6 bases; unmatched bases: 4. Germline CDR1 reads MNHNY; CDR2 reads SVGAGI (reference sequence). The CDR3 spans 14 residues. The CDR3 loop reads CASSLAGVGNEQFF. Here the CDR3 DNA reads TGTGCCAGCAGTTTAGCGGGAGTGGGCAATGAGCAGTTCTTC.

This clonotype showed up many times. The rearrangement joins TRBV10-3 to TRBJ1-5, with D perhaps TRBD1 (5 bases). Germline values: CDR1 ENHRY, CDR2 SYGVKD. The CDR3 is made up of 15 amino acids. V dropped 6 bases and J dropped 0 bases, with 12 bases sitting between them. The CDR3 DNA reads as TGTGCCATCAGGGTGGAAGGGGATAGCAATCAGCCCCAGCATTTT. Encoded protein: CAIRVEGDSNQPQHF.

In its sample, this clonotype was seen many times. V and J are TRBV11-2 and TRBJ2-6; 14 bases align to TRBD2. From germline, CDR1 is SGHAT and CDR2 FQNNGV. V was clipped by 4 bases and J by 3 bases; unmatched bases: 8. The CDR3 loop spans 19 amino acids. CDR3 amino acids: CASSSEGLAGEYGANVLTF. DNA for the CDR3: TGTGCCAGCAGCTCCGAGGGACTAGCGGGAGAGTATGGGGCCAACGTCCTGACTTTC.

This clonotype was observed at least ten times. The rearrangement uses TRBV29-1 and TRBJ2-3, with 7 bases aligning to TRBD2. Germline V CDR1 and CDR2: SQVTM, ANQGSEA. The CDR3 extends over 17 amino acids. J gave up 2 bases and V 0 bases, and 11 bases lay outside the gene matches. The CDR3 reads CSVEDLGGGTSTDTQYF. DNA for the CDR3: TGCAGCGTTGAAGATCTGGGCGGGGGTACGTCCACAGATACGCAGTATTTT.

Remarks on this clonotype: This may arise from a read error, as a much more abundant clone is one base away. The chain couples TRBV28 to TRBJ2-7; TRBD2 agrees at 12 bases. The CDR3 extends over 16 amino acids. V lost 4 bases to trimming and J lost 3 bases; unmatched junction nucleotides: 7. From germline, CDR1 is MDHEN and CDR2 SYDVKM. CDR3 protein: CASSSWTSGNFYEQYF. The CDR3 DNA follows: TGTGCCAGCAGTTCCTGGACTAGCGGGAACTTCTACGAGCAGTACTTC.